One sample yielded the 16 T cell receptor beta chains listed below, sequenced in a study of blood T cell repertoires in COVID-19. The protocol was immunoSEQ multiplex PCR, while the TCRdb copy is restricted to in-frame clones and leaves out a portion. The repertoire has 48,000 or so clones, roughly 88% of them found once; the top ten carry 2.5% to 3.5%. The sample consisted of peripheral blood. The receptor set was obtained from a human donor in a cohort sampled during active COVID-19.

This chain links TRBV19 with TRBJ2-3, with 10 bases identical to TRBD2. V was clipped by 10 bases and J by 4 bases; unmatched bases: 8. CDR3 length: 14 amino acids. Germline CDR1 is LNHDA and CDR2 is SQIVND (reference sequence). CDR3 nucleotide sequence: TGTGCCACCACGCCGGGACTAGCGTCAGATACGCAGTATTTT. Translating gives CATTPGLASDTQYF.

The chain is built from TRBV10-3 and TRBJ1-3; D unresolved. V lost 3 bases and J 0 bases, leaving 12 bases between the germline ends. Germline CDR1 reads ENHRY; CDR2 reads SYGVKD. The CDR3 has 16 residues. CDR3 loop: CAISDPAAASGNTIYF. CDR3 DNA sequence: TGTGCCATCAGTGACCCCGCGGCGGCCTCTGGAAACACCATATATTTT.

This clone was seen just once. The chain carries TRBV27 and TRBJ2-7; 9 bases align to TRBD2. The germline CDR1 and CDR2 sequences are MNHEY and SMNVEV (reference sequence). J lost 6 bases, V lost 1 base, and 10 bases had no gene match. The CDR3 is made up of 16 amino acids. The CDR3 loop is CASSLFLGGRAVEQYF. CDR3 bases: TGTGCCAGCAGTTTATTTTTAGGCGGGAGGGCCGTCGAGCAGTACTTC.

J is TRBJ1-4 and V is TRBV2; the D gene is possibly TRBD1 (5 bases). The CDR3 totals 15 residues. CDR1 is SNHLY and CDR2 is FYNNEI in the germline V gene. V was clipped by 6 bases and J by 1 base, with 12 bases between them. The CDR3 bases are TGTGCCAGCAGGCCGACAGAAATAACTAATGAAAAACTGTTTTTT. Translated: CASRPTEITNEKLFF.

The V gene is TRBV7-3, the J gene TRBJ1-1, with D hard to call. The CDR3 has 13 residues. Per germline, CDR1 SGHTA and CDR2 FQGTGA. The germline V and J ends were trimmed by 5 bases and 0 bases, with 7 bases remaining between them. The CDR3 DNA reads TGTGCCAGCAGCGTAGATCTGAACACTGAAGCTTTCTTT. This sequence encodes CASSVDLNTEAFF. The full variable domain, rest sourced from reference TRBV7-3 and TRBJ1-1, is GAGVSQTPSNKVTEKGKYVELRCDPISGHTALYWYRQSLGQGPEFLIYFQGTGAADDSGLPNDRFFAVRPEGSVSTLKIQRTERGDSAVYLCASSVDLNTEAFFGQGTRLTVV.

The chain couples TRBV15 to TRBJ1-3, with 8 bases that match TRBD1. Germline V CDR1 and CDR2: LNHNV, YYDKDF (reference sequence). V lost 3 bases to trimming and J lost 0 bases; unmatched junction nucleotides: 10. The CDR3 is made up of 18 amino acids. CDR3 loop: CATSRRQGTTSSGNTIYF. The DNA for the CDR3 is TGTGCCACCAGCAGGCGACAGGGGACTACAAGCTCTGGAAACACCATATATTTT.

For this clone: At one end, the junction sequence differs from germline, possibly due to a read error. The chain joins TRBV19 to TRBJ2-5; TRBD2 is a possible D gene (5 bases). There are 15 residues in the CDR3. The germline gives CDR1 LNHDA, CDR2 SQIVND (reference sequence). CDR3 in DNA: TGTGCAAGTAGTATCGGCCCCTACGGGGAAGAGACCCAGTACTTC. The encoded protein is CASSIGPYGEETQYF.

The CDR3 region has the DNA TGTGCCAGCAGTTTATGGCGGCGGAATAGCAATCAGCCCCAGCATTTT. This codes for CASSLWRRNSNQPQHF. The rearrangement uses TRBV28 and TRBJ1-5; D remains ambiguous. Per germline, CDR1 MDHEN and CDR2 SYDVKM. The CDR3 spans 16 residues. Between the trimmed V and J ends, which lost 0 bases and 0 bases, there was a span of 9 bases.

The chain is built from TRBV18 and TRBJ1-5; D is possibly TRBD1 (6 bases). Germline assignment: CDR1 KGHSH and CDR2 LQKENI. The length of the CDR3 is 14 residues. V lost 5 bases to trimming and J lost 3 bases, with 11 bases between them. The CDR3 region has the DNA TGTGCCAGCTCAGAACAGGGTACCAATCAGCCCCAGCATTTT. Protein: CASSEQGTNQPQHF.

The chain recombines TRBV7-3 with TRBJ2-6; tentatively, D is TRBD2 (5 bases). Germline CDR1 SGHTA, CDR2 FQGTGA. The V end was cut by 0 bases, the J end by 0 bases, with 9 bases between. This CDR3 is built from 17 residues. This CDR3 is CASSLTRRGSGANVLTF. CDR3 coding DNA: TGTGCCAGCAGCTTAACCAGACGGGGCTCTGGGGCCAACGTCCTGACTTTC.

V gene TRBV11-3 combines with J gene TRBJ2-1; 12 nucleotides match TRBD1. The germline V gene encodes CDR1 SGHNT and CDR2 YENEEA. The CDR3 has 15 amino acids. The V and J ends lost 4 bases and 7 bases, in that order; junction bases with no gene match: 5. CDR3 sequence (DNA): TGTGCCAGCAGCTCCGGGACAGGGGGCAAAAATGAGCAGTTCTTC. Encoded protein: CASSSGTGGKNEQFF.

J is TRBJ2-3 and V is TRBV19, with TRBD2 identical over 8 bases. The CDR3 length is 15 residues. Unmatched junction bases numbered 6, after V lost 5 bases and J lost 2 bases. Germline CDR1 is LNHDA and CDR2 is SQIVND (reference sequence). The CDR3 DNA follows: TGTGCCAGTAGTTTCGCGGGAGGTCCCACAGATACGCAGTATTTT. Translating gives CASSFAGGPTDTQYF.

The genes are TRBV5-1 and TRBJ1-1, with 8 nucleotides matching TRBD1. V gave up 0 bases and J gave up 1 base; unmatched junction bases: 8. In germline, CDR1 is SGHRS, CDR2 YFSETQ. The CDR3 contains 17 residues. For the CDR3, the DNA is TGCGCCAGCAGCTTGGACGCCCCTGGACAGGGGAACACTGAAGCTTTCTTT. It codes for CASSLDAPGQGNTEAFF.

CDR3 nucleotide sequence: TGTGCCAGCAGCGCCAGAGGGCGTATCGAGCAGTACTTC. It is translated as CASSARGRIEQYF. The J gene is TRBJ2-7, the V gene TRBV14; perhaps TRBD2 as D (5 bases). V lost 5 bases and J lost 6, with 14 bases in between. The CDR3 sequence is 13 residues long. Per the germline V gene, CDR1 is SGHDN and CDR2 is FVKESK.

This rearrangement joins TRBV24-1 to TRBJ2-1; a possible D gene is TRBD2 (5 bases). The V gene lost 2 bases and the J gene lost 7 bases, with 11 bases spanning the gap. The CDR3 has 14 residues. Germline CDR1 and CDR2: KGHDR and SFDVKD. The CDR3 bases are TGTGCCACCAGTGATTCCCTTACGGGGAATGAGCAGTTCTTC. Translated, it gives CATSDSLTGNEQFF.

In nucleotides, the CDR3 is TGTGCCAGCAGTAGGGACAGGGGAGGTCAGCCCCAGCATTTT. Residues: CASSRDRGGQPQHF. This chain connects TRBV6-5 to TRBJ1-5; 10 bases align to TRBD1. After removal of 5 bases from V and 6 bases from J, the junction contained 4 bases not matched to a gene. The CDR3 sequence is 14 residues long. CDR1 and CDR2 (germline): MNHEY, SVGAGI.